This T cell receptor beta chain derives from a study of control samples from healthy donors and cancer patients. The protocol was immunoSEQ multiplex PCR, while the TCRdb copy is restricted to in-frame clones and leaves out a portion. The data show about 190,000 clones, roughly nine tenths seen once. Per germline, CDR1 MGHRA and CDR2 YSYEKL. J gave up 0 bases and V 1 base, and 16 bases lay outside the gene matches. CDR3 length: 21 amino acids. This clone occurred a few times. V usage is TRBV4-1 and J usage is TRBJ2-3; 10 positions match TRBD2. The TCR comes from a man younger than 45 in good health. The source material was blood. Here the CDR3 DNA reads TGCGCCAGCAGCCAAGCCAGAAGTCGGCTAGCGGGGGCCCCGAGCACAGATACGCAGTATTTT. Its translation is CASSQARSRLAGAPSTDTQYF.